The rows below give T cell receptor beta chains drawn from one sample of a study of CD8 T cells in ankylosing spondylitis. TCRdb called the 5' RACE reads again in MiXCR, with one record for every CDR3 protein. The data contain roughly 490,000 distinct CDR3 sequences, less than 6% of them seen just once; the ten biggest clones take up roughly 3.3%. The sample consisted of blood, either unsorted or a sorted T cell fraction (not recorded which). The receptors were gathered from a male donor with ankylosing spondylitis. Each CDR3 is given with its conserved first and last residue. A D gene is named only where the DNA matches it firmly. Rows may omit the clone size; those that give it use once, few, many or a size class.

CDR3 protein | CDR3 DNA | J gene | V gene | clone size | D gene
CASSPVADYGYTF | TGCGCCAGCAGCCCGGTGGCGGACTATGGCTACACCTTC | TRBJ1-2 | TRBV5-1 | many | -
CASSWTGGTDTQYF | TGCGCCAGCAGCTGGACAGGGGGCACAGATACGCAGTATTTT | TRBJ2-3 | TRBV5-1 | few | TRBD1
CSARGYNEQFF | TGCAGCGCTCGGGGATACAATGAGCAGTTCTTC | TRBJ2-1 | TRBV29-1 | many | -
CSALNPRGTETQYF | TGCAGTGCTCTTAACCCCCGGGGAACAGAGACCCAGTACTTC | TRBJ2-5 | TRBV20-1 | many | -
CASSLAKYGYTEAFF | TGCGCCAGCAGCTTGGCCAAATACGGGTACACTGAAGCTTTCTTT | TRBJ1-1 | TRBV5-1 | many | -
CASGNTGTKTF | TGCGCCAGCGGTAATACCGGGACGAAGACCTTC | TRBJ1-2 | TRBV10-1 | many | -
CASSSPGTQHYEQYF | TGTGCCAGCAGTTCCCCCGGGACCCAGCACTACGAGCAGTACTTC | TRBJ2-7 | TRBV28 | many | -
CASSYSIQPRNEQFF | TGTGCCAGCAGTTACTCGATACAACCTCGGAATGAGCAGTTCTTC | TRBJ2-1 | TRBV6-5 | many | -
CSARARGPFGEQYF | TGCAGTGCTAGAGCCCGGGGGCCCTTCGGCGAGCAGTACTTC | TRBJ2-7 | TRBV20-1 | many | -
CASSLKRTGNNEQFF | TGTGCCAGCAGTTTAAAGCGGACGGGGAACAATGAGCAGTTCTTC | TRBJ2-1 | TRBV27 | - | -
CASSLATGTGSHYEQYF | TGCGCCAGCAGCTTGGCAACCGGGACAGGGAGCCACTACGAGCAGTACTTC | TRBJ2-7 | TRBV5-1 | few | TRBD1
CASSPPGAGPAFF | TGTGCCAGCTCACCCCCAGGCGCGGGACCGGCTTTCTTT | TRBJ1-1 | TRBV18 | many | -
CASSSRPGTSGGQIQQYF | TGTGCCAGCAGCTCCCGGCCCGGGACTAGCGGGGGCCAGATCCAGCAGTATTTT | TRBJ2-3 | TRBV11-2 | few | TRBD2
CASSLGERVSRGWLATQYF | TGTGCCAGCAGTTTAGGCGAAAGGGTTTCTCGCGGCTGGTTGGCTACGCAGTATTTT | TRBJ2-3 | TRBV28 | many | -
CSAIGGGGETQYF | TGCAGTGCTATAGGGGGCGGTGGGGAGACCCAGTACTTC | TRBJ2-5 | TRBV20-1 | many | TRBD1
CASSQQGPHYEQYF | TGTGCCAGCAGCCAACAGGGCCCCCACTACGAGCAGTACTTC | TRBJ2-7 | TRBV7-6 | few | -
CASSSSRIGGGENEQFF | TGTGCCAGCAGCTCCTCCCGGATCGGGGGGGGCGAAAATGAGCAGTTCTTC | TRBJ2-1 | TRBV7-3 | many | TRBD2
CASSEALQGDTQYF | TGTGCCAGCAGTGAAGCGCTTCAGGGTGATACGCAGTATTTT | TRBJ2-3 | TRBV6-1 | - | -
CASRPAPGTGLYEQYF | TGTGCCAGCAGGCCGGCCCCCGGGACAGGGCTATACGAGCAGTACTTC | TRBJ2-7 | TRBV27 | - | TRBD1
CASSHEPTSPSSYEQYF | TGTGCCAGCAGCCATGAACCTACCAGTCCCAGCTCCTACGAGCAGTACTTC | TRBJ2-7 | TRBV4-2 | many | -
CASSSWGSQYF | TGTGCCAGCAGCTCCTGGGGGTCCCAGTACTTC | TRBJ2-5 | TRBV7-6 | few | -
CASSYPLGGAPQETQYF | TGTGCCAGCAGTTACCCCCTGGGGGGGGCTCCCCAAGAGACCCAGTACTTC | TRBJ2-5 | TRBV6-2/TRBV6-3 | few | -
CSASGRAFEQYF | TGCAGTGCTAGCGGGAGGGCCTTCGAGCAGTACTTC | TRBJ2-7 | TRBV20-1 | many | TRBD2
CSVRLATNTGELFF | TGCAGCGTTCGCCTAGCCACGAACACCGGGGAGCTGTTTTTT | TRBJ2-2 | TRBV29-1 | many | -
CSVEDRAYEQYF | TGCAGCGTTGAGGACAGGGCCTACGAGCAGTACTTC | TRBJ2-7 | TRBV29-1 | many | TRBD1
CASSLRGTGTYEQYF | TGTGCCAGCAGTTTACGTGGGACAGGCACGTACGAGCAGTACTTC | TRBJ2-7 | TRBV12-3/TRBV12-4 | - | TRBD1
CASSARTGARQPQHF | TGTGCCAGCAGCGCCCGGACAGGGGCGAGACAGCCCCAGCATTTT | TRBJ1-5 | TRBV7-2 | many | TRBD1
CASRPRQGYYEQYF | TGTGCCAGCAGGCCACGGCAGGGCTACTACGAGCAGTACTTC | TRBJ2-7 | TRBV6-1 | many | -
CASSLLPEDQPQHF | TGCGCCAGCAGCTTGCTTCCGGAGGATCAGCCCCAGCATTTT | TRBJ1-5 | TRBV5-1 | many | -
CASSIPSGKQYF | TGTGCCAGCAGTATACCTTCTGGCAAGCAGTACTTC | TRBJ2-7 | TRBV28 | many | -
CASRPGQLNYGYTF | TGTGCCAGCAGGCCGGGACAGTTAAACTATGGCTACACCTTC | TRBJ1-2 | TRBV2 | many | TRBD1
CASSSQGSEQYF | TGCGCCAGCAGCTCCCAGGGCTCCGAGCAGTACTTC | TRBJ2-7 | TRBV5-1 | many | -
CSAREGQTSYEQYF | TGCAGTGCTAGAGAGGGACAGACCTCCTACGAGCAGTACTTC | TRBJ2-7 | TRBV20-1 | many | TRBD1
CASSLEGNYGYTF | TGCGCCAGCAGCTTGGAAGGGAACTATGGCTACACCTTC | TRBJ1-2 | TRBV5-1 | many | -
CSSTGRLNTEAFF | TGTTCATCCACCGGTAGACTGAACACTGAAGCTTTCTTT | TRBJ1-1 | TRBV6-2/TRBV6-3 | many | -
CASTLAGDTGELFF | TGTGCCAGCACGCTAGCCGGGGACACCGGGGAGCTGTTTTTT | TRBJ2-2 | TRBV6-2/TRBV6-3 | many | -
CASSNPTEQYF | TGTGCCAGCTCAAATCCAACCGAGCAGTACTTC | TRBJ2-7 | TRBV18 | - | -
CASSLNGQPNYGYTF | TGTGCCAGCAGTTTAAATGGACAGCCTAACTATGGCTACACCTTC | TRBJ1-2 | TRBV27 | many | -
CASNQGSPNTGELFF | TGTGCCAGCAATCAGGGGAGTCCGAACACCGGGGAGCTGTTTTTT | TRBJ2-2 | TRBV7-3 | few | -
CASSFFSKYEQYF | TGTGCCAGCAGTTTTTTCTCAAAGTACGAGCAGTACTTC | TRBJ2-7 | TRBV12-3/TRBV12-4 | many | -
CASSLGDSEETQYF | TGCGCCAGCAGCTTGGGGGACAGCGAAGAGACCCAGTACTTC | TRBJ2-5 | TRBV5-1 | many | TRBD1
CSARSRPMSTEAFF | TGCAGTGCTAGGTCGAGGCCCATGAGCACTGAAGCTTTCTTT | TRBJ1-1 | TRBV20-1 | many | -
CASSLSGPGGANVLTF | TGTGCCAGCAGTTTATCAGGGCCAGGCGGGGCCAACGTCCTGACTTTC | TRBJ2-6 | TRBV27 | few | -
CASSPSGVSYNSPLHF | TGTGCCAGCAGTCCGTCGGGGGTCTCCTATAATTCACCCCTCCACTTT | TRBJ1-6 | TRBV6-1 | many | -
CASSSRNPEAFF | TGTGCCAGCAGCTCACGTAATCCTGAAGCTTTCTTT | TRBJ1-1 | TRBV2 | many | -
CASSLTRTGPRETQYF | TGTGCCAGCAGCCTTACACGGACAGGGCCTCGGGAGACCCAGTACTTC | TRBJ2-5 | TRBV7-6 | few | TRBD1